A single sample is the source of the 3 T cell receptor beta chains below, sequenced in a study of OX40 agonist ivuxolimab in advanced cancers. Receptor libraries were prepared by the immunoSEQ multiplex PCR assay. The immuneACCESS repertoire file appears here via TCRdb, limited to in-frame rearrangements. These files lack a portion of the clones; in checked studies, under half of the deficit traces to unresolved V genes, and the cause of the others is not known. The sample yields roughly 50,000 clones; 84% were counted once. Around 1.3% of the sample is taken by the ten largest. Source: CD4+ or CD8+ T cells sorted from blood, taken in a trial of the OX40 agonist ivuxolimab. The source of these receptors is an adult with an advanced solid tumor such as melanoma, head and neck, liver or kidney cancer.

The V gene is TRBV10-1, the J gene TRBJ1-1; D is possibly TRBD1 (6 bases). Trimming took off 6 bases at V and 4 bases at J, with 12 bases between the two ends. CDR3 length equals 13 residues. Germline-derived CDR1 and CDR2 are WNHNN and SYGVQD (reference sequence). The CDR3 sequence is CASRRGAGTEAFF. CDR3 nucleotides: TGCGCCAGCAGAAGGGGGGCCGGCACTGAAGCTTTCTTT.

This sequence joins TRBV5-1 and TRBJ2-2; D may match TRBD1 or TRBD2 (5 bases each). The V end was cut by 3 bases, the J end by 2 bases, with 14 bases between. Germline lookup yields CDR1 SGHRS and CDR2 YFSETQ. The CDR3 sequence is 16 residues long. CDR3 coding DNA: TGCGCCAGCAGCTGGACACCCACTAGTAACACCGGGGAGCTGTTTTTT. Translating it yields CASSWTPTSNTGELFF.

The chain has TRBV19 and TRBJ2-1; no clear D gene. Germline CDR1 LNHDA, CDR2 SQIVND (reference sequence). The CDR3 loop spans 15 amino acids. Trimming cost V 1 base and J 0 bases, with 7 bases left between them. The CDR3 spells CASSIVFLSYNEQFF. CDR3 DNA: TGTGCCAGTAGTATAGTTTTCCTCTCCTACAATGAGCAGTTCTTC.